Listed below are T cell receptor beta chains from one sample, sequenced in a study of cytomegalovirus exposure and HLA in healthy donors. Assay: immunoSEQ multiplex PCR; the TCRdb copy retains only in-frame clones and omits some. The repertoire holds under 150,000 clones, with approximately 67% as singletons. The material sequenced was PBMCs. These receptors all come from a man aged 18 to 29 in good health and CMV-seropositive. Both conserved end residues are part of each CDR3. D genes are given only for firm matches. Clone size appears in some rows only: once, few, many, or a class for an expanded clone.

J gene | clone size | V gene | D gene | CDR3 protein | CDR3 DNA
TRBJ2-5 | NA | TRBV13 | TRBD1 | CASSPSKQGLRETQYF | TGTGCCAGCAGCCCCTCTAAACAGGGGCTTCGAGAGACCCAGTACTTC
TRBJ1-1 | NA | TRBV5-4 | NA | CASSLMGGGGYTEAFF | TGTGCCAGCAGCTTGATGGGCGGGGGGGGTTACACTGAAGCTTTCTTT
TRBJ1-4 | NA | TRBV2 | NA | CASSPGAASEKLFF | TGTGCCAGCAGTCCAGGGGCAGCTAGTGAAAAACTGTTTTTT
TRBJ1-1 | NA | TRBV7-9 | TRBD1 | CASRHQGDNTEAFF | TGTGCCAGCAGACATCAGGGGGACAACACTGAAGCTTTCTTT
TRBJ2-1 | NA | TRBV10-3 | TRBD1 | CAITYDGQGNEQFF | TGTGCCATCACTTACGATGGACAGGGCAATGAGCAGTTCTTC
TRBJ1-5 | NA | TRBV6-6 | TRBD1 | CASSSRDRGDQPQHF | TGTGCCAGCAGTAGCCGGGACAGGGGGGATCAGCCCCAGCATTTT
TRBJ1-6 | NA | TRBV27 | NA | CASSEIGVPPLHF | TGTGCCAGCAGCGAAATAGGGGTTCCACCCCTCCACTTT
TRBJ2-7 | NA | TRBV2 | NA | CASRRLSGGKDEQYF | TGTGCCAGCAGGCGTCTTTCAGGAGGGAAGGACGAGCAGTACTTC
TRBJ2-1 | NA | TRBV11-2 | NA | CASSPDRSSSYNEQFF | TGTGCCAGCAGCCCGGACAGAAGTAGCTCCTACAATGAGCAGTTCTTC
TRBJ2-3 | few | TRBV7-2 | TRBD2 | CASSSRLAGAYTDTQYF | TGTGCCAGCAGCTCCCGACTAGCGGGGGCCTACACAGATACGCAGTATTTT
TRBJ2-7 | NA | TRBV19 | TRBD1 | CASSHLLTGRGLYEQYF | TGTGCCAGTAGTCATCTTCTGACAGGAAGGGGGCTCTACGAGCAGTACTTC
TRBJ1-1 | NA | TRBV6-1 | TRBD1 | CATEPTGLNTEAFF | TGTGCCACCGAGCCGACAGGGCTGAACACTGAAGCTTTCTTT
TRBJ2-5 | NA | TRBV4-1 | TRBD2 | CASSRTSGGELETQYF | TGCGCCAGCAGCCGGACTAGCGGGGGGGAATTGGAGACCCAGTACTTC
TRBJ2-5 | NA | TRBV5-1 | NA | CASSLEAGKTETQYF | TGCGCCAGCAGCTTGGAGGCAGGGAAAACGGAGACCCAGTACTTC
TRBJ1-5 | few | TRBV7-2 | NA | CASSSRADSNQPQHF | TGTGCCAGCAGCTCGAGGGCAGACTCAAATCAGCCCCAGCATTTT
TRBJ2-7 | NA | TRBV14 | NA | CASSHGDSYFSYEQYF | TGTGCCAGCAGCCACGGAGACAGTTACTTCTCCTACGAGCAGTACTTC
TRBJ2-1 | NA | TRBV7-9 | NA | CASEAGTLNEQFF | TGTGCCAGCGAGGCCGGGACACTCAATGAGCAGTTCTTC
TRBJ2-1 | NA | TRBV11-3 | TRBD2 | CASSLVGGVYNEQFF | TGTGCCAGCAGCTTAGTCGGGGGGGTATACAATGAGCAGTTCTTC
TRBJ2-1 | NA | TRBV6-5 | NA | CASSSESGRSYNEQFF | TGTGCCAGCAGTTCCGAGAGCGGACGCTCCTACAATGAGCAGTTCTTC
TRBJ2-7 | NA | TRBV7-2 | NA | CASSPLLGGAAGEQYF | TGTGCCAGCAGCCCTCTTTTGGGGGGGGCCGCGGGGGAGCAGTACTTC
TRBJ2-5 | NA | TRBV30 | NA | CAWRLLDGETQYF | TGTGCCTGGAGGCTCCTAGATGGCGAGACCCAGTACTTC
TRBJ1-5 | NA | TRBV2 | TRBD1 | CASSVGTGTYSNQPQHF | TGTGCCAGCAGTGTGGGGACAGGGACTTATAGCAATCAGCCCCAGCATTTT
TRBJ1-2 | once | TRBV5-1 | TRBD1 | CASSEQGQNYGYTF | TGCGCCAGCAGCGAGCAGGGACAGAACTATGGCTACACCTTC
TRBJ2-1 | NA | TRBV30 | NA | CAWRPRLDTKSYNEQFF | TGTGCCTGGAGACCGCGCCTGGACACCAAATCCTACAATGAGCAGTTCTTC
TRBJ2-3 | NA | TRBV5-1 | TRBD2 | CASSFSGVGTDTQYF | TGCGCCAGCAGCTTCAGCGGGGTCGGCACAGATACGCAGTATTTT
TRBJ2-7 | NA | TRBV10-3 | NA | CAISDINPLYEQYF | TGTGCCATCAGTGACATCAATCCACTCTACGAGCAGTACTTC
TRBJ1-4 | NA | TRBV5-1 | NA | CASSLVGRVNEKLFF | TGCGCCAGCAGCTTGGTGGGCAGGGTGAACGAAAAACTGTTTTTT
TRBJ1-1 | NA | TRBV27 | NA | CASYPRGGRWPNTEAFF | TGTGCCAGCTACCCTAGGGGGGGGAGGTGGCCGAACACTGAAGCTTTCTTT
TRBJ1-4 | NA | TRBV10-1 | TRBD1 | CASSADRVEKLFF | TGCGCCAGCAGTGCGGACAGGGTTGAAAAACTGTTTTTT
TRBJ2-5 | NA | TRBV15 | NA | CATSRDLFETQYF | TGTGCCACCAGCAGAGATCTGTTCGAGACCCAGTACTTC
TRBJ2-7 | few | TRBV6-5 | TRBD1 | CASSWSPGQGNEQYF | TGTGCCAGCAGTTGGTCACCGGGACAGGGGAACGAGCAGTACTTC
TRBJ1-1 | few | TRBV18 | NA | CASSPSQNTEAFF | TGTGCCAGCTCACCATCCCAGAACACTGAAGCTTTCTTT
TRBJ2-7 | NA | TRBV11-3 | NA | CASSSRDSYEQYF | TGTGCCAGCAGCTCGAGGGATTCCTACGAGCAGTACTTC
TRBJ2-1 | NA | TRBV27 | TRBD1 | CASSFYNPDREEQFF | TGTGCCAGCAGTTTCTACAACCCGGACAGGGAAGAGCAGTTCTTC
TRBJ2-7 | few | TRBV20-1 | NA | CSARDGYEQYF | TGCAGTGCTAGAGACGGCTACGAGCAGTACTTC
TRBJ2-4 | NA | TRBV6-5 | NA | CASSYEAGLAKNIQYF | TGTGCCAGCAGTTACGAGGCAGGACTAGCCAAAAACATTCAGTACTTC
TRBJ1-3 | NA | TRBV6-4 | TRBD1 | CASSESGGAGNTIYF | TGTGCCAGCAGTGAGTCAGGGGGCGCTGGAAACACCATATATTTT
TRBJ1-6 | NA | TRBV19 | NA | CASSRAPQGPLHF | TGTGCCAGTAGTAGAGCTCCTCAGGGTCCCCTCCACTTT
TRBJ1-1 | NA | TRBV5-8 | NA | CASSLAVNTEAFF | TGTGCCAGCAGCTTGGCCGTAAACACTGAAGCTTTCTTT
TRBJ2-4 | NA | TRBV27 | NA | CASSQDSQEWAKNIQYF | TGTGCCAGCAGTCAGGACAGCCAAGAGTGGGCCAAAAACATTCAGTACTTC
TRBJ1-4 | few | TRBV15 | TRBD1 | CATNRGQGFGTNEKLFF | TGTGCCACGAACCGCGGACAGGGGTTTGGAACTAATGAAAAACTGTTTTTT
TRBJ1-4 | NA | TRBV7-9 | NA | CASSLGVEATNEKLFF | TGTGCCAGCAGCTTAGGGGTTGAGGCAACTAATGAAAAACTGTTTTTT
TRBJ1-1 | NA | TRBV19 | NA | CASSRTNEAFF | TGTGCCAGTAGTCGGACTAATGAAGCTTTCTTT
TRBJ1-4 | NA | TRBV15 | NA | CATSGGGANEKLFF | TGTGCCACCAGCGGGGGGGGAGCCAATGAAAAACTGTTTTTT
TRBJ1-1 | NA | TRBV5-1 | NA | CASSPTGANTEAFF | TGCGCCAGCAGCCCGACAGGAGCTAACACTGAAGCTTTCTTT
TRBJ1-5 | NA | TRBV19 | NA | CASGGGQPQHF | TGTGCCTCGGGGGGCGGGCAGCCCCAGCATTTT
TRBJ1-5 | NA | TRBV5-1 | TRBD1 | CASREGQGRNQPQHF | TGCGCCAGCAGAGAGGGACAGGGACGCAATCAGCCCCAGCATTTT
TRBJ2-2 | NA | TRBV11-2 | NA | CASSLYRDTNTGELFF | TGTGCCAGCAGCTTATACCGGGACACTAACACCGGGGAGCTGTTTTTT
TRBJ2-3 | NA | TRBV2 | NA | CASTGPRGIPTDTQYF | TGTGCCAGCACGGGGCCTCGGGGGATCCCAACAGATACGCAGTATTTT
TRBJ1-4 | few | TRBV30 | NA | CAWRDAGPNEKLFF | TGTGCCTGGAGGGATGCGGGTCCCAATGAAAAACTGTTTTTT
TRBJ1-1 | NA | TRBV10-3 | NA | CAISEPSKGTEAFF | TGTGCCATCAGTGAGCCGTCGAAGGGGACTGAAGCTTTCTTT